These 6 T cell receptor beta chains were sequenced from one sample in a study of OX40 agonist ivuxolimab in advanced cancers. TCRdb's table, derived via immunoSEQ multiplex PCR, lists solely in-frame clones and lacks some. Of 66,000 or so clones in the sample, roughly 85% are singletons; the top ten hold under 0.65%. The material was CD4+ or CD8+ T cells sorted from blood, obtained in a trial of the OX40 agonist ivuxolimab. These receptors originate from an adult with an advanced solid tumor such as melanoma, head and neck, liver or kidney cancer.

The genes are TRBV6-4 and TRBJ2-2, with D possibly TRBD2 on 6 matching bases. V was cut by 5 bases and J by 0 bases, with 10 bases left in between. This CDR3 is 15 amino acids long. Per germline, CDR1 MRHNA and CDR2 SNTAGT. CDR3 bases: TGTGCCAGCAGTCAGTCGGGAGCGAACACCGGGGAGCTGTTTTTT. It specifies CASSQSGANTGELFF.

This clone occurred a few times. The chain joins TRBV7-6 to TRBJ2-7; 8 positions match TRBD2. Losses at the gene ends were 4 bases for V and 6 bases for J; bases not matched to a gene: 8. The CDR3 covers 14 residues. Germline CDR1 reads SGHVS; CDR2 reads FNYEAQ. In nucleotides, the CDR3 is TGTGCCAGCAGCTCGGGACTAGTCTTTGGCGAGCAGTACTTC. Protein product: CASSSGLVFGEQYF.

J is TRBJ2-1 and V is TRBV13; possibly TRBD2 for D (6 bases). The CDR3 is 15 amino acids. The ends were cut back, 5 bases at V and 6 bases at J, with 17 bases in the middle. Germline assignment: CDR1 PRHDT and CDR2 FYEKMQ (reference sequence). CDR3 in DNA: TGTGCCAGCAGCGCTGCCATCGGGAGTGGCAATGAGCAGTTCTTC. It translates to CASSAAIGSGNEQFF.

This clone has a single count. This sequence joins TRBV4-3 and TRBJ2-3; D is perhaps TRBD2 (5 bases). V shed 0 bases and J shed 6 bases, with 10 bases lying between them. The CDR3 length is 14 residues. The germline V gene has CDR1 LGHNA and CDR2 YSLEER. This CDR3 reads CASSQEDPGDTQYF. The CDR3, as DNA: TGCGCCAGCAGCCAAGAAGACCCGGGGGATACGCAGTATTTT.

The chain's CDR3 is CASSRASLRDTGELFF. In nucleotides, the CDR3 is TGTGCCAGTAGTAGAGCAAGCCTGAGGGACACCGGGGAGCTGTTTTTT. This rearrangement joins TRBV19 to TRBJ2-2, with D possibly matching TRBD2 (5 bases). The CDR3 runs to 16 residues. The V gene's germline CDR1 is LNHDA and CDR2 SQIVND (reference sequence). V was shortened by 4 bases and J by 3 bases, with 15 bases between the two germline ends.

The gene calls are TRBV11-3 and TRBJ2-1, with 8 bases that match TRBD2. The CDR3 runs 18 residues. Germline CDR1 reads SGHNT; CDR2 reads YENEEA. The trim removed 1 base at V and 0 bases at J, leaving 8 bases unmatched. CDR3 amino acids: CASSLGGRTASSYNEQFF. CDR3 nucleotides: TGTGCCAGCAGCTTAGGCGGGAGGACAGCCAGCTCCTACAATGAGCAGTTCTTC.